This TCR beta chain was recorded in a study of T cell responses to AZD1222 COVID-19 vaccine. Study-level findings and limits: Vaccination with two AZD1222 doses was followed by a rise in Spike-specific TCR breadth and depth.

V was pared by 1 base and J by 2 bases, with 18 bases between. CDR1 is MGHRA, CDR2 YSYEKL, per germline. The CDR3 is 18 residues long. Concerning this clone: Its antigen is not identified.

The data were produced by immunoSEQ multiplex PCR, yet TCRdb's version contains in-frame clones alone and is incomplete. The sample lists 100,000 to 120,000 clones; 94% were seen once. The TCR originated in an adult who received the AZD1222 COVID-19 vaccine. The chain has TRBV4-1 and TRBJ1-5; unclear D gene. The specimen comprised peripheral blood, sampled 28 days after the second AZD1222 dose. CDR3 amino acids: CASSQVGRRSGGNQPQHF. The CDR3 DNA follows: TGCGCCAGCAGCCAAGTGGGCAGGCGCTCTGGGGGCAATCAGCCCCAGCATTTT.